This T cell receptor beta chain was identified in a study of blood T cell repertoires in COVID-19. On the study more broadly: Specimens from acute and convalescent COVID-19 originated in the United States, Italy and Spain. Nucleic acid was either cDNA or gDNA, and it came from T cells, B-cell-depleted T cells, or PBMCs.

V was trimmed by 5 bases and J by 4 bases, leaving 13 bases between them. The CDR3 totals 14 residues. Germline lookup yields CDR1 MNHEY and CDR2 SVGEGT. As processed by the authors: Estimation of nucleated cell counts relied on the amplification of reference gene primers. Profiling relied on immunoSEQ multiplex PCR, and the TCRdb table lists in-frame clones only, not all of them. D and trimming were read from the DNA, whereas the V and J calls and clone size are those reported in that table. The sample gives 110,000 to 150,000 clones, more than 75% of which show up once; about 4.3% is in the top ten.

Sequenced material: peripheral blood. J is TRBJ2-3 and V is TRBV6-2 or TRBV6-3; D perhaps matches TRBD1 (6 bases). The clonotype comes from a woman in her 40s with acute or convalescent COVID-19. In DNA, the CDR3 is TGTGCCAGCAGTCCAAACAACAGGGCAGATACGCAGTATTTT. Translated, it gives CASSPNNRADTQYF.